The clone carrying this T cell receptor (beta chain) was counted at least ten times. Between the trimmed V and J ends, which lost 7 bases and 6 bases, there was a span of 19 bases. The CDR3 has 13 residues. Per germline, CDR1 SQVTM and CDR2 ANQGSEA. Each CDR3 protein is one row after TCRdb ran MiXCR on the RT-PCR reads. The sample yields about 680,000 distinct CDR3 sequences, 14% seen once. The chain is built from TRBV29-1 and TRBJ2-7; no definite D call. The TCR comes from a female donor in good health, serving as a healthy control. The sequencing input was memory CD4+ T cells from blood. This chain's CDR3 is CSARSQERAEQYF. In nucleotides, the CDR3 is TGCAGCGCCAGATCTCAAGAACGCGCCGAGCAGTACTTC.